This section outlines one T cell receptor (beta chain) sequence together with its context. V lost 5 bases and J 6 bases, leaving 17 bases between the germline ends. CDR1 is MNHEY, CDR2 SVGAGI, per germline. The CDR3 spans 15 residues. This sample was taken from a study of blood T cell repertoires in COVID-19. The wider study: Samples representing acute and convalescent COVID-19 were sourced from the United States, Italy and Spain. T cells, B-cell-depleted T cells, or PBMCs supplied cDNA or gDNA.

Per the authors' pipeline: Amplification of reference gene primers provided the estimated nucleated cell counts. Libraries were prepared by immunoSEQ multiplex PCR; TCRdb keeps only in-frame clonotypes and omits some of them. V and J calls plus clone size are reproduced from that table; the DNA served to infer D and trimming. The sample shows around 72,000 clones, less than 85% of them seen only once. The sample consisted of peripheral blood. The chain links TRBV6-5 to TRBJ2-1; D is uncertain. The clonotype was recovered from a woman aged 80 or over with acute or convalescent COVID-19. CDR3 in amino acids: CASSPDRVQSNEQFF. CDR3 bases: TGTGCCAGCAGTCCCGACCGGGTCCAGAGCAATGAGCAGTTCTTC.